The rows below give T cell receptor beta chains drawn from one sample of a study of OX40 agonist ivuxolimab in advanced cancers. Sequencing used immunoSEQ multiplex PCR; TCRdb keeps in-frame clones, though not all of them. The table records roughly 82,000 clones, roughly nine tenths of them present only once. Sequencing used CD4+ or CD8+ T cells sorted from blood, obtained in a trial of the OX40 agonist ivuxolimab. The source of these receptors is an adult with an advanced solid tumor such as melanoma, head and neck, liver or kidney cancer. CDR3s include the opening cysteine and the closing phenylalanine or tryptophan. Each record gives: J gene, V gene, D gene, clone size, CDR3 DNA, CDR3 protein. A D gene is named only where the DNA matches it firmly. Clone sizes are given selectively: once, few, many, or a class where the clone is expanded.

TRBJ1-6,TRBV4-1,-,-,TGCGCCAGCAGCCAAGGGGCTGCAGGGACTCATTCACCCCTCCACTTT,CASSQGAAGTHSPLHF
TRBJ2-1,TRBV11-2,-,-,TGTGCCAGCAGCCCGCTGCGGGGACCCTCCTACAATGAGCAGTTCTTC,CASSPLRGPSYNEQFF
TRBJ2-7,TRBV6-1,-,-,TGTGCCAGCAGTGAAGTGAGACAAACCTACGAGCAGTACTTC,CASSEVRQTYEQYF
TRBJ1-1,TRBV9,TRBD1,-,TGTGCCAGCAGCGTCACAGGGGGATTTGGGAACACTGAAGCTTTCTTT,CASSVTGGFGNTEAFF
TRBJ1-3,TRBV5-1,-,few,TGCGCCAGCAGCCCGGATATGACAGGCTCTGGAAACACCATATATTTT,CASSPDMTGSGNTIYF
TRBJ1-6,TRBV4-2,-,few,TGTGCCAGCAGCCAAGATCCGGGGCTCGATAATTCACCCCTCCACTTT,CASSQDPGLDNSPLHF
TRBJ2-1,TRBV6-1,-,once,TGTGCCAGCAGTGCCTGGGGACCCCGCTCCTACAATGAGCAGTTCTTC,CASSAWGPRSYNEQFF
TRBJ1-4,TRBV6-1,TRBD1,-,TGTGCCAGCAGTGCGGGGGTTTACAGGGGAGATAATGAAAAACTGTTTTTT,CASSAGVYRGDNEKLFF
TRBJ2-1,TRBV7-9,-,-,TGTGCCAGCAGCCGCCAAGGGACCAACTACAATGAGCAGTTCTTC,CASSRQGTNYNEQFF
TRBJ2-3,TRBV29-1,-,once,TGCAGCGTTAGCGGCAGGGTGAGGACAGATACGCAGTATTTT,CSVSGRVRTDTQYF
TRBJ1-6,TRBV4-1,TRBD1,few,TGCGCCAGCAGCCAAGCTCAGACAGGGAATAATTCACCCCTCCACTTT,CASSQAQTGNNSPLHF
TRBJ1-4,TRBV28,-,-,TGTGCCAGCAGACCGGTAGAGGGTGAAAAACTGTTTTTT,CASRPVEGEKLFF
TRBJ2-4,TRBV29-1,-,once,TGCAGCGTCCCCCAACCCCTCCAAGGAGCCAAAAACATTCAGTACTTC,CSVPQPLQGAKNIQYF
TRBJ2-3,TRBV29-1,TRBD2,-,TGCAGCGTTGGGGGACTAGCGGTCACAGATACGCAGTATTTT,CSVGGLAVTDTQYF
TRBJ1-3,TRBV5-1,-,-,TGCGCCAGCAGCTTGGATGCGTTCTCTGGAAACACCATATATTTT,CASSLDAFSGNTIYF
TRBJ2-3,TRBV4-1,-,-,TGCGCCAGCAGCCCGGGACTTCACTATACGCAGTATTTT,CASSPGLHYTQYF
TRBJ2-1,TRBV5-1,-,-,TGCGCCAGCAGCTTGAACTACAATGAGCAGTTCTTC,CASSLNYNEQFF
TRBJ1-1,TRBV15,-,-,TGTGCCACCAGCCCCAGGTGGAACACTGAAGCTTTCTTT,CATSPRWNTEAFF
TRBJ2-2,TRBV29-1,-,-,TGCAGCGTGGGCTACACCGGGGAGCTGTTTTTT,CSVGYTGELFF
TRBJ1-1,TRBV18,TRBD1,-,TGTGCCAGTGGAGGACAGGCGAACACTGAAGCTTTCTTT,CASGGQANTEAFF
TRBJ1-6,TRBV6-6,TRBD1,few,TGTGCCAGCAGTTACCCGGGGCAGGGGGCTTCACCCCTCCACTTT,CASSYPGQGASPLHF
TRBJ2-1,TRBV5-4,-,-,TGTGCCAGCAGCTTGGCGCTAGCCGGTGAGCAGTTCTTC,CASSLALAGEQFF
TRBJ1-5,TRBV7-2,-,-,TGTGCCAGCAGCCTAATGGCAGGTCGTCATCAGCCCCAGCATTTT,CASSLMAGRHQPQHF
TRBJ2-5,TRBV9,-,-,TGTGCCAGCAGCGTAGGGTCGGAGGCCCAGTACTTC,CASSVGSEAQYF
TRBJ2-1,TRBV29-1,-,-,TGCAGCGTTTGGTACAATGAGCAGTTCTTC,CSVWYNEQFF
TRBJ1-2,TRBV4-1,-,-,TGCGCCAGCAAAAAACCTGGGGGGGCTAACTATGGCTACACCTTC,CASKKPGGANYGYTF
TRBJ2-1,TRBV6-1,-,-,TGTGCCAGCATGGGACACCAAAAACCCTACAATGAGCAGTTCTTC,CASMGHQKPYNEQFF
TRBJ2-5,TRBV7-3,TRBD1,-,TGTGCCAGCAGCCGACAGGGCGGGGAGACCCAGTACTTC,CASSRQGGETQYF
TRBJ2-7,TRBV18,-,-,TGTGCCAGCTCACCACCGGGACATGTCGAGCAGTACTTC,CASSPPGHVEQYF
TRBJ1-5,TRBV6-5,-,-,TGTGCCAGCAGTCGTCCGAATCAGCCCCAGCATTTT,CASSRPNQPQHF
TRBJ2-5,TRBV7-3,TRBD1,-,TGTGCCAGCAGCTCTCGACAGGGGTGGGAGACCCAGTACTTC,CASSSRQGWETQYF
TRBJ1-6,TRBV6-5,-,-,TGTGCCAGCAGTTACGAAGGGGGGAATTCACCCCTCCACTTT,CASSYEGGNSPLHF
TRBJ1-1,TRBV6-5,TRBD1,-,TGTGCCAGCAGTTACCGAAACAGGGGTTGGGCTTTCTTT,CASSYRNRGWAFF
TRBJ2-2,TRBV11-2,-,few,TGTGCCAGCAGCTTAGTGAACACCGGGGAGCTGTTTTTT,CASSLVNTGELFF
TRBJ2-1,TRBV10-3,TRBD2,-,TGTGCCATCAGGCTAGCGGGGGAGGAAAATGAGCAGTTCTTC,CAIRLAGEENEQFF
TRBJ2-1,TRBV18,-,-,TGTGCCAGCTCACCAAATCAGGGCCCAACCTTCTTC,CASSPNQGPTFF
TRBJ2-1,TRBV11-2,-,-,TGTGCCAGCAGCTTAGTGTGGAGTGTTCGGTTCTTC,CASSLVWSVRFF
TRBJ2-2,TRBV7-6,-,-,TGTGCCAGCAGCTTGAGACCCGTGGGTACCGGGGAGCTGTTTTTT,CASSLRPVGTGELFF
TRBJ1-2,TRBV11-2,-,-,TGTGCCAGCAGCTTGAATGGACGTATGACTATCTATGGCTACACCTTC,CASSLNGRMTIYGYTF
TRBJ1-1,TRBV5-6,-,few,TGTGCCAGCAGCTGGGGGACTGAAGCTTTCTTT,CASSWGTEAFF
TRBJ1-3,TRBV5-4,-,-,TGTGCCAGCAGTCTCGGGTATCGCAGGGTCTCTGGAAACACCATATATTTT,CASSLGYRRVSGNTIYF
TRBJ2-3,TRBV5-1,TRBD2,once,TGCGCCAGCAGCTTGGAAAGCGGGATAAGGACAGATACGCAGTATTTT,CASSLESGIRTDTQYF
TRBJ2-7,TRBV7-9,TRBD1,-,TGTGCCAGCAGCTCACACAGGGGAATTTACCACGAGCAGTACTTC,CASSSHRGIYHEQYF
TRBJ2-5,TRBV2,TRBD2,-,TGTGCCAGCAGTGACTCAGCACTAGCGGGGGCTTCCAAGGAGACCCAGTACTTC,CASSDSALAGASKETQYF
TRBJ2-1,TRBV7-3,TRBD2,-,TGTGCCAGCAGCTTAACAGGGACTAGCGGGAGGAGCAATGAGCAGTTCTTC,CASSLTGTSGRSNEQFF
TRBJ1-2,TRBV9,-,-,TGTGCCAGCAGCGCCCACTTAGACATAGCCTATGGCTACACCTTC,CASSAHLDIAYGYTF
TRBJ2-1,TRBV7-3,TRBD2,-,TGTGCCAGCAGCTTAAGTAGCGGGGCCCAAGGAGATGAGCAGTTCTTC,CASSLSSGAQGDEQFF
TRBJ2-3,TRBV2,TRBD1,-,TGTGCCAGCAGTAAACAGGGGCCAACCACAGATACGCAGTATTTT,CASSKQGPTTDTQYF
TRBJ2-2,TRBV5-5,TRBD2,-,TGTGCCAGCAGCTATAGCGGGATCACCGGGGAGCTGTTTTTT,CASSYSGITGELFF